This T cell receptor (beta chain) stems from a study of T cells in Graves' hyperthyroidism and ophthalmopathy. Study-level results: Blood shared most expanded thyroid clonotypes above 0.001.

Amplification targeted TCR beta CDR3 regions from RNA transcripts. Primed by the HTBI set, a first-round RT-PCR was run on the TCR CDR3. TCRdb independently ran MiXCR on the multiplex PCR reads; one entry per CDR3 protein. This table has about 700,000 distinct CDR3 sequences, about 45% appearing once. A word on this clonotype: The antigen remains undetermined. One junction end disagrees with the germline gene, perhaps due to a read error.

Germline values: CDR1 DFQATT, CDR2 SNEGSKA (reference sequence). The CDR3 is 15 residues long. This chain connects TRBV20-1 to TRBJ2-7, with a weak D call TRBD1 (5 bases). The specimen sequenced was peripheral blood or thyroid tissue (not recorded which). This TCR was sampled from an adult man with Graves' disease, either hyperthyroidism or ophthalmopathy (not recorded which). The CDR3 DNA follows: TGCAGTGCCAGCCATGGGGCGGCAAGCTCCTACGGGCAGTACTTC. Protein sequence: CSASHGAASSYGQYF.